Below, 22 T cell receptor beta chains from the same sample are listed, as sequenced in a study of T cell responses to AZD1222 COVID-19 vaccine (dated by TCRdb to about 2021). Interpreted using the paper, the time point label stands for: baseline before first vaccination. This specimen's treatment or condition label, interpreted: meningococcal conjugate vaccine given as trial control. Libraries were made using the immunoSEQ multiplex PCR assay. The immuneACCESS repertoire file appears here via TCRdb, limited to in-frame rearrangements. These files lack a portion of the clones; in checked studies, under half of the deficit traces to unresolved V genes, and the cause of the others is not known. Counted in this sample were about 220,000 clones; about 93% of them appeared once. Jointly, the top ten make up around 1% of the sample. Material: peripheral blood, obtained on day 0 of MenACWY control vaccination. Every receptor here comes from an adult in good health.

This chain connects TRBV7-3 to TRBJ2-5; D unresolved. Trimming pared 5 bases from V and 5 bases from J, leaving 12 bases between. The CDR3 loop spans 13 amino acids. The germline V gene encodes CDR1 SGHTA and CDR2 FQGTGA. CDR3 sequence reads: CASSAQLGETQYF. Written as DNA, the CDR3 is TGTGCCAGCAGCGCGCAACTGGGGGAGACCCAGTACTTC.

V and J are TRBV6-6 and TRBJ2-7; no clear D gene. The V end lost 2 bases, the J end lost 0 bases, and 11 bases lay between the germline ends. The germline V gene encodes CDR1 MNHNY and CDR2 SVGAGI (reference sequence). This CDR3 has 15 amino acids. For the CDR3, the DNA is TGTGCCAGCAGTTACCGTTCGGAGAGCTCCTACGAGCAGTACTTC. Amino acids: CASSYRSESSYEQYF.

The chain recombines TRBV5-4 with TRBJ1-1; a possible D gene is TRBD1 (6 bases). The CDR3 contains 14 residues. V lost 6 bases to trimming and J lost 2 bases, with 14 bases between them. Germline assignment: CDR1 SGHNT and CDR2 YYREEE (reference sequence). The DNA of the CDR3 is TGTGCCAGCACCCTCAGGACAGCTAACACTGAAGCTTTCTTT. It yields the protein CASTLRTANTEAFF.

The genes are TRBV15 and TRBJ1-5; D not resolved. CDR1 and CDR2 (germline): LNHNV, YYDKDF (reference sequence). The CDR3 covers 15 residues. The V gene lost 2 bases and the J gene lost 0 bases, with 8 bases spanning the gap. CDR3 in DNA: TGTGCCACCAGCAGACAGTACGATAGCAATCAGCCCCAGCATTTT. The encoded protein is CATSRQYDSNQPQHF.

This chain joins TRBV23-1 and TRBJ1-1, with D uncertain. TRBV23-1 is marked as an open reading frame, function uncertain. Trimming left V 4 bases short and J 1 base short, with 13 bases between. CDR3 length: 15 amino acids. Here the CDR3 reads CASSLDLQKNTEAFF. The CDR3 coding sequence is TGCGCCAGCAGTCTTGACCTACAGAAGAACACTGAAGCTTTCTTT.

This chain links TRBV5-1 with TRBJ1-5, with D perhaps matching TRBD1 (6 bases). With 1 base removed from V and 5 bases from J, the gap between germline ends came to 13 bases. Per the germline V gene, CDR1 is SGHRS and CDR2 is YFSETQ. The CDR3 contains 15 residues. The CDR3 spells CASSLTTGNHQPQHF. The CDR3 nucleotides read TGCGCCAGCAGCTTGACAACAGGGAACCATCAGCCCCAGCATTTT. Complete variable domain (other parts from reference TRBV5-1 and TRBJ1-5): KAGVTQTPRYLIKTRGQQVTLSCSPISGHRSVSWYQQTPGQGLQFLFEYFSETQRNKGNFPGRFSGRQFSNSRSEMNVSTLELGDSALYLCASSLTTGNHQPQHFGDGTRLSIL.

The gene calls are TRBV30 and TRBJ1-6; 7 bases are shared with TRBD1. The V gene's germline CDR1 is GTSNPN and CDR2 SVGIG (reference sequence). With 5 bases clipped from V and 8 bases from J, the junction kept 6 bases outside the gene matches. This CDR3 has 13 residues. The CDR3 spells CAWRQGGYSPLHF. CDR3 bases: TGTGCCTGGCGACAGGGAGGTTATTCACCCCTCCACTTT.

The V gene is TRBV18, the J gene TRBJ1-1; D uncertain. This CDR3 has 14 amino acids. Germline V CDR1 and CDR2: KGHSH, LQKENI. Trimming pared 2 bases from V and 2 bases from J, leaving 9 bases between. CDR3: CASSPGVLNTEAFF. CDR3 in DNA: TGTGCCAGCTCACCAGGGGTGTTAAACACTGAAGCTTTCTTT.

This rearrangement joins TRBV7-2 to TRBJ2-7, with TRBD2 matching 7 bases. Trimming took 6 bases from V and 2 from J; bases not matched to a gene: 7. The CDR3 totals 14 residues. Germline V gives CDR1 SGHTA, CDR2 FQGNSA. The DNA of the CDR3 is TGTGCCAGCAGAAGGGAGCGGGGCCCCTACGAGCAGTACTTC. Its protein product is CASRRERGPYEQYF.

This rearrangement joins TRBV4-1 to TRBJ2-7; 9 bases map to TRBD2. In germline, CDR1 is MGHRA, CDR2 YSYEKL. The CDR3 is 18 residues long. V shed 0 bases and J 0 bases; nucleotides not matched to a gene: 9. CDR3 bases: TGCGCCAGCAGCCAAGATTCGCCTAGCGGGATTAGCTCCTACGAGCAGTACTTC. It translates to CASSQDSPSGISSYEQYF.

The chain employs TRBV7-2 and TRBJ1-2, with a possible D match to TRBD1 (5 bases). CDR3 size: 16 residues. Trimming stripped 0 bases from V and 2 bases from J, with 13 bases between. CDR1 and CDR2 (germline): SGHTA, FQGNSA. CDR3 DNA sequence: TGTGCCAGCAGCTTAGCCCCAGGGCGTCCCAACTATGGCTACACCTTC. Its protein is CASSLAPGRPNYGYTF.

V usage is TRBV7-2 and J usage is TRBJ2-7; D is unresolved. V gave up 4 bases and J gave up 2 bases, with 3 bases separating them. CDR1 and CDR2 (germline): SGHTA, FQGNSA. There are 11 residues in the CDR3. CDR3 nucleotide sequence: TGTGCCAGCAGCTCTACCTACGAGCAGTACTTC. This codes for CASSSTYEQYF.

This sequence joins TRBV5-6 and TRBJ1-3; D is ambiguous. The CDR3 is made up of 16 amino acids. Trimming took off 0 bases at V and 0 bases at J, with 10 bases between the two ends. CDR1 SGHDT and CDR2 YYEEEE come from the germline V gene. The CDR3 spells CASSLVQPGSGNTIYF. In DNA form, the CDR3 reads TGTGCCAGCAGCTTGGTACAGCCCGGCTCTGGAAACACCATATATTTT.

This chain links TRBV6-4 with TRBJ2-2, with 16 nucleotides matching TRBD2. Germline assignment: CDR1 MRHNA and CDR2 SNTAGT. This CDR3 comprises 19 residues. Trimming cost V 11 bases and J 6 bases; bases outside gene matches: 18. For the CDR3, the DNA is TGTGCCTGTACACCAGGGACTAGCGGGGGGGCCGGAACCGCCGGGGAGCTGTTTTTT. Translation gives CACTPGTSGGAGTAGELFF.

The J gene is TRBJ1-3, the V gene TRBV30, with 8 bases identical to TRBD1. V lost 3 bases to trimming and J lost 0 bases; unmatched junction nucleotides: 7. CDR1 is GTSNPN and CDR2 is SVGIG in the germline V gene (reference sequence). The CDR3 has 16 residues. The CDR3 here is CAWSDQGAFSGNTIYF. DNA for the CDR3: TGTGCCTGGAGCGACCAGGGGGCGTTCTCTGGAAACACCATATATTTT.

As for this clone: At the DNA level, this CDR3 is encoded by other sequences in the same sample as well. The chain couples TRBV18 to TRBJ1-6; perhaps TRBD1 as D (5 bases). Deletions cut 4 bases from V and 7 bases from J, with 11 bases between. CDR1 is KGHSH, CDR2 LQKENI, per germline. This CDR3 has 14 amino acids. CDR3 DNA: TGTGCCAGCTCACGCGACAGAGCGAATTCACCCCTCCACTTT. This translates into CASSRDRANSPLHF.

The chain is built from TRBV5-1 and TRBJ1-4, with 7 bases matching TRBD1. The germline gives CDR1 SGHRS, CDR2 YFSETQ. The CDR3 has 14 residues. After removal of 6 bases from V and 12 bases from J, the junction contained 14 bases not matched to a gene. CDR3 sequence reads: CASTWRQGFGELFF. CDR3 bases: TGCGCCAGCACCTGGAGACAGGGCTTCGGGGAACTGTTTTTT.

As DNA, the CDR3 is TGTGCCAGCATCCCGGGGAATCGCAATCAGCCCCAGCATTTT. It codes for CASIPGNRNQPQHF. V and J are TRBV6-4 and TRBJ1-5; D remains ambiguous. Germline V gene data show CDR1 as MRHNA and CDR2 as SNTAGT. Trimming took off 7 bases at V and 2 bases at J, with 12 bases between the two ends. The length of the CDR3 is 14 residues.

CDR3 nucleotide sequence: TGTGCCATCAGCCAAATAGTATCTGAGCAGTTCTTC. Translating it yields CAISQIVSEQFF. V and J are TRBV10-3 and TRBJ2-1; D ambiguous. There are 12 residues in the CDR3. V lost 6 bases to trimming and J lost 9 bases, with 12 bases between them. Germline CDR1 and CDR2: ENHRY and SYGVKD.

The V and J genes are TRBV27 and TRBJ2-3; D gene ambiguous. Germline lookup yields CDR1 MNHEY and CDR2 SMNVEV (reference sequence). The CDR3 runs to 15 residues. Between the trimmed V and J ends, which lost 2 bases and 2 bases, there was a span of 11 bases. CDR3 protein: CASSLSRSLTDTQYF. CDR3 nucleotide sequence: TGTGCCAGCAGTTTAAGTCGTAGCCTCACAGATACGCAGTATTTT.

This sequence joins TRBV18 and TRBJ1-3; TRBD1 aligns across 9 bases. Germline values: CDR1 KGHSH, CDR2 LQKENI. CDR3 size: 16 residues. Trimming removed 4 bases from V and 3 bases from J; junction bases left unmatched: 7. The CDR3 DNA reads TGTGCCAGCTCACAGGGGGACAGGGAAGATGGAAACACCATATATTTT. The encoded protein is CASSQGDREDGNTIYF.

The chain combines TRBV4-3 with TRBJ2-3; 8 nucleotides match TRBD2. V shed 1 base and J 4 bases; nucleotides not matched to a gene: 7. The germline V gene encodes CDR1 LGHNA and CDR2 YSLEER. This CDR3 is built from 16 residues. CDR3 in DNA: TGCGCCAGCAGCCAAGCCGCCAGCGGGGGCTCAGATACGCAGTATTTT. It codes for CASSQAASGGSDTQYF.